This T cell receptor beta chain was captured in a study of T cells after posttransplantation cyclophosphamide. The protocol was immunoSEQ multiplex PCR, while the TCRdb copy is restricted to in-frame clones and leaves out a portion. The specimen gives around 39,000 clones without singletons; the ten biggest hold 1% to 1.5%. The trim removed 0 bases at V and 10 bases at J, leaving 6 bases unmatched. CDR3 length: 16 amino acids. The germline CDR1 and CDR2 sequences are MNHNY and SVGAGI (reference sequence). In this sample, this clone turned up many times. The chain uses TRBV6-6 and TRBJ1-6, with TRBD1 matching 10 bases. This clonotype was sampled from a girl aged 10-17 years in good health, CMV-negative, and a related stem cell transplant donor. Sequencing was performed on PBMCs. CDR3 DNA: TGTGCCAGCAGTTACTCGAGGGGGACAGGGGACTCACCCCTCCACTTT. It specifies CASSYSRGTGDSPLHF.